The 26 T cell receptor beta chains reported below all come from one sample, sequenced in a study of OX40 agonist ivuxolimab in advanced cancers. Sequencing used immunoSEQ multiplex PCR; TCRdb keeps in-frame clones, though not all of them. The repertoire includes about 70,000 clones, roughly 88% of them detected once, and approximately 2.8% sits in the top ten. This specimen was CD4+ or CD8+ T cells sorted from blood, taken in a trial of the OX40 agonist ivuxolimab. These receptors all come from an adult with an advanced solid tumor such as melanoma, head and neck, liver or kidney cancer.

DNA of the CDR3: TGCGCCAGCAGCTTGGTAGCGAGCGATGAGCAGTTCTTC. Amino acid sequence: CASSLVASDEQFF. V gene TRBV5-1 combines with J gene TRBJ2-1, with D possibly TRBD2 on 5 matching bases. This CDR3 comprises 13 residues. V lost 0 bases to trimming and J lost 8 bases, with 9 bases between them. CDR1 and CDR2 from the germline V gene are SGHRS and YFSETQ.

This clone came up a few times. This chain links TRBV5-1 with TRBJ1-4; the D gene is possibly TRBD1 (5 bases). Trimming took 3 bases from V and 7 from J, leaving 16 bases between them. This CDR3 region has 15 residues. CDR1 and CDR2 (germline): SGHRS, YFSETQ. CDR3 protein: CASSSPQDGGEKLFF. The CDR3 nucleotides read TGCGCCAGCAGCTCGCCCCAGGATGGGGGTGAAAAACTGTTTTTT.

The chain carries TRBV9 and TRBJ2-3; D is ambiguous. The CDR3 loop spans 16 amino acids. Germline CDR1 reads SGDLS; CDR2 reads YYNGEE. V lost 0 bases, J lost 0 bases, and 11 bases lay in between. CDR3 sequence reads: CASSVGRETSTDTQYF. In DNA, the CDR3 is TGTGCCAGCAGCGTAGGACGCGAGACTAGCACAGATACGCAGTATTTT. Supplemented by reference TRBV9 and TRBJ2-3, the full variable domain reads DSGVTQTPKHLITATGQRVTLRCSPRSGDLSVYWYQQSLDQGLQFLIQYYNGEERAKGNILERFSAQQFPDLHSELNLSSLELGDSALYFCASSVGRETSTDTQYFGPGTRLTVL.

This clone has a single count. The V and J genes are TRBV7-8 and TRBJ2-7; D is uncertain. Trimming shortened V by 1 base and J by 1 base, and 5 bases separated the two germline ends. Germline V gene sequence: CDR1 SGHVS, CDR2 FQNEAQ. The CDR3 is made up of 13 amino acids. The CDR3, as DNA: TGTGCCAGCAGCTTAGAGGTTTCCTACGAGCAGTACTTC. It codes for CASSLEVSYEQYF.

CDR3 nucleotides: TGTGCCAGCAGTGAATTAGGACTAGCGCGGAACGAGCAGTACTTC. Amino acid sequence: CASSELGLARNEQYF. This rearrangement joins TRBV2 to TRBJ2-7; 9 bases are a match to TRBD2. The ends lost 2 bases at V and 5 bases at J; junction bases unmatched: 7. Germline V gene lookup returns CDR1 SNHLY and CDR2 FYNNEI. This CDR3 spans 15 amino acids.

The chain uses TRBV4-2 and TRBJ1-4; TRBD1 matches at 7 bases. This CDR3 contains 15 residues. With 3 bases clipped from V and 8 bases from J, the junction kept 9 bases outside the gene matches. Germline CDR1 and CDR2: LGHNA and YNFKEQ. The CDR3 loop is CASSHPSGQREKLFF. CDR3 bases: TGTGCCAGCAGCCACCCCTCGGGACAGAGGGAAAAACTGTTTTTT.

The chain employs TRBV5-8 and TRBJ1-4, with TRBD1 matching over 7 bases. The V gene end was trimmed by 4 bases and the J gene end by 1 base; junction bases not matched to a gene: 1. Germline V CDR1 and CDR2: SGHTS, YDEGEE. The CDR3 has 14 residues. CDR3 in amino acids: CASSPGGTNEKLFF. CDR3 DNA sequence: TGTGCCAGCAGCCCAGGGGGAACTAATGAAAAACTGTTTTTT.

This CDR3 is CSVDLQLGETQYF. In DNA, the CDR3 is TGCAGCGTTGATTTACAGCTGGGGGAGACCCAGTACTTC. The V call is TRBV29-1, the J call TRBJ2-5; D unresolved. The CDR3 is made up of 13 amino acids. V gave up 3 bases and J gave up 5 bases, with 13 bases separating them. CDR1 and CDR2 from the germline V gene are SQVTM and ANQGSEA.

The CDR3 is CAYDLNNSPLHF. The CDR3 DNA sequence: TGTGCCTACGACCTAAACAATTCACCCCTCCACTTT. The chain employs TRBV30 and TRBJ1-6; D not resolved. CDR3 length: 12 residues. Trimming removed 7 bases from V and 7 bases from J, with 11 bases in between. Germline V CDR1 and CDR2: GTSNPN, SVGIG (reference sequence).

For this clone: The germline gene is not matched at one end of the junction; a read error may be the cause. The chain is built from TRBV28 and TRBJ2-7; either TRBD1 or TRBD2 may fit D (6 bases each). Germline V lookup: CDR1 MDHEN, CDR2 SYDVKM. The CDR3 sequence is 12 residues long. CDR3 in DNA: TGTGCCAGCACCCTTCGGGGGCAGGCCGTAGTCTTC. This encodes CASTLRGQAVVF.

This CDR3 reads CAISDLRTESSYNEQFF. In DNA form, the CDR3 reads TGTGCCATCAGTGATCTCAGGACCGAGAGCTCCTACAATGAGCAGTTCTTC. The chain uses TRBV10-3 and TRBJ2-1, with D unclear. Deletions cut 3 bases from V and 0 bases from J, with 15 bases between. Germline V gene lookup returns CDR1 ENHRY and CDR2 SYGVKD. The CDR3 is made up of 17 amino acids.

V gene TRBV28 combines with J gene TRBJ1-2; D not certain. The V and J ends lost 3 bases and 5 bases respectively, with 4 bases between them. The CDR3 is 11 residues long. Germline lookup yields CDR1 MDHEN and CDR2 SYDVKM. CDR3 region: CASSFPYGYTF. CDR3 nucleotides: TGTGCCAGCAGTTTTCCATATGGCTACACCTTC.

CDR3 loop: CAISELREGYNEQFF. CDR3 DNA: TGTGCCATCAGTGAGTTGCGGGAGGGCTACAATGAGCAGTTCTTC. The chain carries TRBV10-3 and TRBJ2-1; the match to TRBD2 covers 9 bases. Trimming cost V 1 base and J 3 bases; bases outside gene matches: 1. CDR1 is ENHRY and CDR2 is SYGVKD in the germline V gene. The CDR3 runs 15 residues.

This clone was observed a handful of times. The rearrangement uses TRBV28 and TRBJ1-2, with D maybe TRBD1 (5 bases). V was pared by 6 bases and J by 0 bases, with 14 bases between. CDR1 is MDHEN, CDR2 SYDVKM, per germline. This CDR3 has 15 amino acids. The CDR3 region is CASSGGGLANYGYTF. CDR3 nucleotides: TGTGCCAGCAGCGGGGGTGGGTTGGCTAACTATGGCTACACCTTC.

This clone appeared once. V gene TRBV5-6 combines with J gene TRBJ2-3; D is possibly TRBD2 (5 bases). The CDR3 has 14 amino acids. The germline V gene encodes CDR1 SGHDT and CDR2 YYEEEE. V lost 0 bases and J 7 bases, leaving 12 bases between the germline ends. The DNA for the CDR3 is TGTGCCAGCAGCTTGGCCAACGGGGAGAATACGCAGTATTTT. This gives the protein CASSLANGENTQYF.

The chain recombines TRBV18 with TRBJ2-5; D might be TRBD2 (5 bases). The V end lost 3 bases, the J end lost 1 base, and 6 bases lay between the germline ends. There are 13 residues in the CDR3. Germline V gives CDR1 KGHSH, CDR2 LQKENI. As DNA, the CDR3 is TGTGCCAGCTCACCCGAGGGCCAAGAGACCCAGTACTTC. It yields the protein CASSPEGQETQYF.

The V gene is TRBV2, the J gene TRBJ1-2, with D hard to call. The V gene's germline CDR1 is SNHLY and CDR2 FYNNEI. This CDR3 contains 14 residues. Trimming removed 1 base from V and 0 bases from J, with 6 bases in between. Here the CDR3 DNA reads TGTGCCAGCAGTGAAGACAGCACTAACTATGGCTACACCTTC. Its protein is CASSEDSTNYGYTF.

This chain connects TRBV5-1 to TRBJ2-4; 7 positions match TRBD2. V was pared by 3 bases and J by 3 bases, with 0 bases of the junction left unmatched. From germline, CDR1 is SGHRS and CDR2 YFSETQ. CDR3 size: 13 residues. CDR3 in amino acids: CASSSSGKNIQYF. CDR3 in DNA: TGCGCCAGCAGCTCTAGCGGCAAAAACATTCAGTACTTC.

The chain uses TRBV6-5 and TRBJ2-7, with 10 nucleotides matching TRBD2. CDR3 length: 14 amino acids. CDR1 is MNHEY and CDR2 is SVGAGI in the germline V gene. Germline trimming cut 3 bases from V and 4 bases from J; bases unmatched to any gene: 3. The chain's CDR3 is CASSYDSGRYEQYF. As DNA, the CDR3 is TGTGCCAGCAGTTATGATAGCGGGAGGTACGAGCAGTACTTC.

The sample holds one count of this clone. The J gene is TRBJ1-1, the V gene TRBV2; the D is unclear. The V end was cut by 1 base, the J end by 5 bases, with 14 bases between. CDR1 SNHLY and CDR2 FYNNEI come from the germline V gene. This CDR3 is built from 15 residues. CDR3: CASSEGPQLGTEAFF. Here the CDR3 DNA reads TGTGCCAGCAGTGAAGGGCCGCAATTGGGTACTGAAGCTTTCTTT.

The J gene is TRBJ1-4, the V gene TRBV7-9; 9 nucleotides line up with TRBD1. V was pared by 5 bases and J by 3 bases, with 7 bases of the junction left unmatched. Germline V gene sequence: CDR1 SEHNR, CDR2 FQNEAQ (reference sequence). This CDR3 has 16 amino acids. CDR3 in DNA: TGTGCCAGCAGCGTAGACCGGACAGGGGCTAATGAAAAACTGTTTTTT. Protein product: CASSVDRTGANEKLFF. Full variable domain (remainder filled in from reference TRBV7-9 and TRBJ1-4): DTGVSQNPRHKITKRGQNVTFRCDPISEHNRLYWYRQTLGQGPEFLTYFQNEAQLEKSRLLSDRFSAERPKGSFSTLEIQRTEQGDSAMYLCASSVDRTGANEKLFFGSGTQLSVL.

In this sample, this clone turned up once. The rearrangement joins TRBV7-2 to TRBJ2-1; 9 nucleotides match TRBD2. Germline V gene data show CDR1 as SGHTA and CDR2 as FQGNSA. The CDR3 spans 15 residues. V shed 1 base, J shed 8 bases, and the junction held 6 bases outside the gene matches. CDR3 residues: CASSLDSGGWDEQFF. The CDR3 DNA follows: TGTGCCAGCAGCTTAGATAGCGGGGGTTGGGATGAGCAGTTCTTC.

CDR3 sequence: CASSLDPGYEQYF. The CDR3 DNA follows: TGTGCCAGCAGCTTAGACCCCGGCTACGAGCAGTACTTC. The rearrangement uses TRBV7-9 and TRBJ2-7, with D unresolved. Germline loops: CDR1 SEHNR, CDR2 FQNEAQ (reference sequence). V was pared by 1 base and J by 3 bases, with 7 bases between. The CDR3 runs 13 residues.

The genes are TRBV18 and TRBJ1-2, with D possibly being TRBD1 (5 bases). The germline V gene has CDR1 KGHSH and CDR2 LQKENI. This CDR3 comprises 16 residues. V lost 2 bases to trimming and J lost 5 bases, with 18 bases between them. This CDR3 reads CASSPEEQGVPYGYTF. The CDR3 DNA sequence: TGTGCCAGCTCACCAGAAGAGCAGGGAGTCCCGTATGGCTACACCTTC.

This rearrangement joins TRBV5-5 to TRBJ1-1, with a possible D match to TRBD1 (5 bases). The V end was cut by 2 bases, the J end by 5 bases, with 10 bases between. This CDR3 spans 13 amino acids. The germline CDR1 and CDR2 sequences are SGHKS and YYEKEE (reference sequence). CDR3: CASSFTGGTEAFF. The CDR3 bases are TGTGCCAGCAGCTTCACGGGGGGAACTGAAGCTTTCTTT.

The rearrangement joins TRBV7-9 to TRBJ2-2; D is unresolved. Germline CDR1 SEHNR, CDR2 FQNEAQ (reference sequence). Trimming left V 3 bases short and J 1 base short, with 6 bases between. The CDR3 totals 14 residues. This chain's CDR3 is CASSFLQNTGELFF. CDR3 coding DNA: TGTGCCAGCAGCTTTCTACAGAACACCGGGGAGCTGTTTTTT. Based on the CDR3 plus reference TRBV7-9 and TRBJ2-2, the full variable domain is DTGVSQNPRHKITKRGQNVTFRCDPISEHNRLYWYRQTLGQGPEFLTYFQNEAQLEKSRLLSDRFSAERPKGSFSTLEIQRTEQGDSAMYLCASSFLQNTGELFFGEGSRLTVL.